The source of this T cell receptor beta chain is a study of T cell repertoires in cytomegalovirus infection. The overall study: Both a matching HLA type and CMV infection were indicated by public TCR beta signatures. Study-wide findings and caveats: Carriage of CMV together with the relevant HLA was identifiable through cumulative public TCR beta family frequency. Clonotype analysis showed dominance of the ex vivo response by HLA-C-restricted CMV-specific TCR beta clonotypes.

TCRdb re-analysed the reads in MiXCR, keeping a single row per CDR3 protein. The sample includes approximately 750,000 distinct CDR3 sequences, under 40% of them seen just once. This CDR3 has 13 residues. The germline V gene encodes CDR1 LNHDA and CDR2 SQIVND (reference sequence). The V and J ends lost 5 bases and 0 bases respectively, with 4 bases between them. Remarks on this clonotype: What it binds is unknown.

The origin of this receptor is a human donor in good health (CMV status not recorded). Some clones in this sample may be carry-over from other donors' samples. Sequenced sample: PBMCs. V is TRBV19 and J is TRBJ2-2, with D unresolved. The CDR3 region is CASSVTNTGELFF. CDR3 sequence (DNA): TGTGCCAGTAGTGTAACGAACACCGGGGAGCTGTTTTTT.